The clone carrying this T cell receptor beta chain was observed once. Antigen unknown. Germline CDR1 reads MRHNA; CDR2 reads SNTAGT. V was cut by 2 bases and J by 2 bases, with 8 bases left in between. The CDR3 contains 14 residues. These data originate in a study of monozygotic twins with cystic fibrosis. The study, taken as a whole, reports: No link emerged between shared CDR3 counts and age, concordance or severity. The repertoire was suggested to be naive-dominated, clonality median 0.0095. Monozygotic CF twin pairs shared significantly more nucleotide-identical clonotypes than unrelated CF individuals did.

Produced via immunoSEQ multiplex PCR; TCRdb's table is partial and in-frame only. Here the sample spans around 30,000 clones, over 75% being singletons. This TCR derives from a girl aged 2-10 years with cystic fibrosis. Sequencing was carried out using blood. This sequence joins TRBV6-4 and TRBJ2-3, with D perhaps TRBD2 (7 bases). Written as DNA, the CDR3 is TGTGCCAGCAGTGACGGGGGGGCCACAGATACGCAGTATTTT. This sequence encodes CASSDGGATDTQYF.